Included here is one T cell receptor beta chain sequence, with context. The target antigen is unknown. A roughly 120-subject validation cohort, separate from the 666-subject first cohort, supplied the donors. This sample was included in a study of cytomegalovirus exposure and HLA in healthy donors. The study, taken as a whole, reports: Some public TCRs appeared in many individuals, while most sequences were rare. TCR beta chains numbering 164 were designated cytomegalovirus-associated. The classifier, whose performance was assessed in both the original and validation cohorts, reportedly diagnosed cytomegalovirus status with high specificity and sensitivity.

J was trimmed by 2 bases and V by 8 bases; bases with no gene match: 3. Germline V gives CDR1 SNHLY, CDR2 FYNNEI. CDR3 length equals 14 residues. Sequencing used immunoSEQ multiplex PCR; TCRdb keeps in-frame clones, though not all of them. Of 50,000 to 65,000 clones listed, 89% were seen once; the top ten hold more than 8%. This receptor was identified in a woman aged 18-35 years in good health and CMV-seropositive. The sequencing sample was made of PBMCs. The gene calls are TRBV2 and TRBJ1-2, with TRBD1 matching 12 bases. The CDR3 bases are TGTGCCAGCGAAGGGACAGGGGGCAACTATGGCTACACCTTC. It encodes CASEGTGGNYGYTF.